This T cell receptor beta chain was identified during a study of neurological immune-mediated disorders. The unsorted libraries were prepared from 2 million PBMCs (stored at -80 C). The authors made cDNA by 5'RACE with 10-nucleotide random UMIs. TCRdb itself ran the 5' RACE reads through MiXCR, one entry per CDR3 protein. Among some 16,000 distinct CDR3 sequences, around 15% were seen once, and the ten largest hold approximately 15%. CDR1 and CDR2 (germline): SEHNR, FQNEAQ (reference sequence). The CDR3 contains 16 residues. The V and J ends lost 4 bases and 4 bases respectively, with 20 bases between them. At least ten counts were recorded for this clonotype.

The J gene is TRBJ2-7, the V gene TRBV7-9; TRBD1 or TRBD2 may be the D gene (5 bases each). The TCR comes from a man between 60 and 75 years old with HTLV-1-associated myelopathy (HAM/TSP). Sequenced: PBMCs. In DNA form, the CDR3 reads TGTGCCAGCAGCTCCTTTCCGGGGACGTTCTTTTACGAGCAGTACTTC. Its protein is CASSSFPGTFFYEQYF.